Sequencing of this T cell receptor beta chain was carried out in a study of cytomegalovirus exposure and HLA in healthy donors. The overall study: Researchers found that approximately 80% of just under 400 genotyped donors fell within the Caucasian-associated ancestry cluster.

V was pared by 5 bases and J by 2 bases, with 16 bases between. Germline CDR1 MRHNA, CDR2 SNTAGT. CDR3 length: 15 amino acids. It was with 60 Vbeta and 13 Jbeta primers that the PCR ran. The protocol was immunoSEQ multiplex PCR, while the TCRdb copy is restricted to in-frame clones and leaves out a portion. The table has 130,000 or so clones, about 80% seen once. Study-wide findings and caveats: Immune exposure was documented only through CMV serostatus. An assumption of roughly uniform sequencing depth across donors underlay the presence/absence analyses.

Of note for this clone: Its specificity is not known.

The chain employs TRBV6-4 and TRBJ2-7; D uncertain. This receptor was identified in a woman aged 40-49 years in good health and CMV-seronegative. Source material: PBMCs. The CDR3 reads CASSSFRSTTYEQYF. The CDR3 DNA reads TGTGCCAGCAGTTCCTTCCGGTCAACGACCTACGAGCAGTACTTC.